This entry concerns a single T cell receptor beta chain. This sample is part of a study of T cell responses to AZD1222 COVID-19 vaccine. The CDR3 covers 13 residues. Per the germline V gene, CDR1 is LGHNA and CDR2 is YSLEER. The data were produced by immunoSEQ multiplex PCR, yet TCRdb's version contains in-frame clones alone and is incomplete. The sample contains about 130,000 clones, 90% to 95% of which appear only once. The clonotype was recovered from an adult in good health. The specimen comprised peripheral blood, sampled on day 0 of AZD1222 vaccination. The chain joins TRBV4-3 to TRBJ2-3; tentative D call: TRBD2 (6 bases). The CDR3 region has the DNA TGCGCTAGCCGCGGGGTAGGTACAGATACGCAGTATTTT. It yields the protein CASRGVGTDTQYF.